The clone carrying this TCR beta chain was counted only a few times. This sample is part of a study of T-cell reconstitution after alpha-beta-depleted transplantation in children. The germline CDR1 and CDR2 sequences are DFQATT and SNEGSKA (reference sequence). The CDR3 has 13 amino acids. J lost 6 bases, V lost 6 bases, and 7 bases had no gene match. Molecular barcoding with unique molecular identifiers was used for the TCRbeta library. TCRdb analysed the PCR reads with MiXCR anew, one entry per CDR3 protein. The sample records approximately 980,000 distinct CDR3 sequences, about 29% being singletons.

This chain connects TRBV20-1 to TRBJ2-3; TRBD2 matches at 9 bases. The sequence came from a boy under two years old who had a stem cell transplant for SCID, so the T cells may come from the graft donor. The specimen was PBMCs, mostly from graft donor cells, collected 360 days after TCRalphabeta/CD19-depleted stem cell transplant. The CDR3 coding sequence is TGCAGTGCATTAAGACTAGCGGCTGATACGCAGTATTTT. Amino acids: CSALRLAADTQYF.